The present T cell receptor (beta chain) was sequenced within a study of Graves' ophthalmopathy and Graves' hyperthyroidism. This clonotype was seen at least ten times. RNA transcripts yielded amplified TCR beta CDR3 regions. Amplification began with first-round RT-PCR using HTBI primers, then second-round multiplex PCR was performed. Via MiXCR, TCRdb re-called the multiplex PCR reads, giving one row per CDR3 protein. Here the sample spans roughly 400,000 distinct CDR3 sequences, 15% being singletons. Hyperthyroidism is called stable when no ophthalmopathy develops within 18 months of follow-up. V shed 1 base and J shed 2 bases, with 14 bases lying between them. The CDR3 totals 16 residues. CDR1 and CDR2 (germline): SGHAT, FQNNGV.

This TCR was sampled from a woman between 18 and 29 years old with stable Graves' hyperthyroidism. The J gene is TRBJ1-1, the V gene TRBV11-2; D gene ambiguous. The source material was peripheral blood. CDR3 loop: CASSLGPARGNTEAFF. DNA of the CDR3: TGTGCCAGCAGCTTAGGTCCAGCCCGGGGAAACACTGAAGCTTTCTTT.